These T cell receptor beta chains were read from a single sample in a study of early T cells in non-severe SARS-CoV-2 infection. TCRdb called the 5' RACE reads again in MiXCR, with one record for every CDR3 protein. This sample has some 48,000 distinct CDR3 sequences; over 3.5% occur once, and the top ten carry around 6%. Sequenced material: whole blood. Source of these receptors: an adult who was a healthcare worker with PCR-confirmed SARS-CoV-2 infection or an uninfected control (not recorded which). The CDR3 runs from the conserved cysteine through the conserved F or W. D genes are given only for firm matches. Where a row states a size, it is once, few, many or the class of an expanded clone; other rows omit it.

TRBV7-6	NA	TRBJ1-1	many	TGTGCCAGCAGCTTAGCAGGGTCTAACACTGAAGCTTTCTTT	CASSLAGSNTEAFF
TRBV18	NA	TRBJ2-7	NA	TGTGCCAGCTCAGAAGGAGGGCGCTCCTACGAGCAGTACTTC	CASSEGGRSYEQYF
TRBV27	NA	TRBJ2-3	many	TGTGCCAGCAGTCGACTAGGACCAACAGATACGCAGTATTTT	CASSRLGPTDTQYF
TRBV3-1	NA	TRBJ2-7	many	TGTGCCAGCAGTCGGACCGAGCTGCTAGAGCAGTACTTC	CASSRTELLEQYF
TRBV7-9	NA	TRBJ1-1	few	TGTGCCAGCAGTTCGGTCGTACAGGGTAGCACTGAAGCTTTCTTT	CASSSVVQGSTEAFF
TRBV6-2/TRBV6-3	NA	TRBJ2-2	few	TGTGCCAGCAGTTACAGTCCCCTCGTCACCGGGGAGCTGTTTTTT	CASSYSPLVTGELFF
TRBV19	TRBD1	TRBJ2-1	NA	TGTGCCAGTAGTATAGATCTAGCAGGGGGCTTTAATGAGCAGTTCTTC	CASSIDLAGGFNEQFF
TRBV29-1	NA	TRBJ1-2	many	TGCAGCGTTGACCATAGAGCTCAGGGTGGCTATGGCTACACCTTC	CSVDHRAQGGYGYTF
TRBV11-2	NA	TRBJ2-6	many	TGTGCCAGCAGCCGCGGACGGTCACTCTCTGGGGCCAACGTCCTGACTTTC	CASSRGRSLSGANVLTF
TRBV12-5	TRBD1	TRBJ2-3	NA	TGTGCTAGTGGTTTGGTTCTAGGGGGCGGAATCACAGATACGCAGTATTTT	CASGLVLGGGITDTQYF
TRBV5-8	NA	TRBJ2-1	many	TGTGCCAGCAGCTTGGGGGACACCCCAGGCAATGAGCAGTTCTTC	CASSLGDTPGNEQFF
TRBV3-1	NA	TRBJ1-1	few	TGTGCCAGCAGCCAAGACCGCGCTGTGGGAACTGAAGCTTTCTTT	CASSQDRAVGTEAFF
TRBV7-2	NA	TRBJ2-3	many	TGTGCCAGCAGCTTAACTAGTTCCCCAGATACGCAGTATTTT	CASSLTSSPDTQYF
TRBV7-2	TRBD2	TRBJ2-1	many	TGTGCCAGCAGCTGGGTACTAGCGGGAGTCTCACCGTTCTTC	CASSWVLAGVSPFF
TRBV14	NA	TRBJ2-7	many	TGTGCCAGCAGCCAAGAGTGGGCAAACGACGAGCAGTACTTC	CASSQEWANDEQYF
TRBV3-1	NA	TRBJ2-2	NA	TGTGCCAGCAGTGGGACCTCGAACACCGGGGAGCTGTTTTTT	CASSGTSNTGELFF